Listed below are T cell receptor beta chains from one sample, sequenced in a study of Graves' ophthalmopathy and Graves' hyperthyroidism. Each CDR3 protein is one row after TCRdb ran MiXCR on the multiplex PCR reads. The table shows about 380,000 distinct CDR3 sequences, with approximately 15% occurring only once. The sequenced sample was peripheral blood. Receptor source: a woman aged 18-30 years with stable Graves' hyperthyroidism. Both conserved end residues are part of each CDR3.

J gene,V gene,CDR3 protein
TRBJ2-7,TRBV7-2,CASSLEIVGQGATYEQYF
TRBJ1-2,TRBV6-5,CASSSLADGYTF
TRBJ1-2,TRBV7-9,CASSLGQAPNYGYTF
TRBJ2-2,TRBV12-3/TRBV12-4,CASSLSWGPGELFF
TRBJ1-6,TRBV6-1,CASSGVSYNSPLHF
TRBJ2-5,TRBV7-8,CASSLDLASEETQYF
TRBJ1-5,TRBV6-1,CATCEGGNQPQHF
TRBJ1-2,TRBV19,CASSIGGGYTF
TRBJ2-5,TRBV12-3/TRBV12-4,CASTLRETQYF
TRBJ1-2,TRBV18,CASSPDQVNYGYTF
TRBJ2-7,TRBV7-2,CASSYHSSTYEQYF
TRBJ1-6,TRBV28,CASSPAGARDSPLHF
TRBJ2-7,TRBV6-5,CASSYRAPGYEQYF
TRBJ2-7,TRBV5-1,CASSLDKWTGAPDSRYEQYF
TRBJ1-3,TRBV6-5,CASSYQRGSGNTIYF
TRBJ2-7,TRBV20-1,CSAKPGTTSYGQYF
TRBJ2-7,TRBV7-8,CASSLPGQAGEGYEQYF
TRBJ1-5,TRBV5-6,CASSLGGSGKPQHF
TRBJ1-2,TRBV9,CASSSSPLKQGYYGYTF
TRBJ1-1,TRBV19,CASSIVSRNTEAFF
TRBJ2-3,TRBV7-2,CASSLALAGSTDTQYF
TRBJ1-2,TRBV6-1,CATAELQGAFGYTF
TRBJ1-2,TRBV14,CASSQLNYGYTF
TRBJ2-7,TRBV7-6,CASSSDTAGQAGEQYF
TRBJ1-5,TRBV20-1,CSASSQTYNQPQHF
TRBJ1-1,TRBV7-2,CASSLARGFGAEAFF
TRBJ2-7,TRBV11-1,CASSLVGQGKPYEQYF
TRBJ2-5,TRBV10-3,CAISDNSAGGTQYF
TRBJ2-3,TRBV12-3/TRBV12-4,CASLRGGRDTQYF
TRBJ2-2,TRBV9,CASSGIGVAQTENTGELFF
TRBJ2-5,TRBV13,CASSFRDKEETQYF
TRBJ2-7,TRBV29-1,CSVEVDSPYEQYF
TRBJ2-5,TRBV7-8,CASSNGPLGRSKTQYF
TRBJ1-5,TRBV6-5,CASSSTQGGNQPQHF
TRBJ2-7,TRBV6-2/TRBV6-3,CASRPMTIRSYEQYF
TRBJ1-1,TRBV12-3/TRBV12-4,CASSSGGFEAFF
TRBJ2-7,TRBV11-2,CASRSRGKGYEQYF
TRBJ2-2,TRBV19,CASSTVTGELFF
TRBJ2-5,TRBV19,CASSTRDREETQYF
TRBJ2-7,TRBV7-9,CASSLGGNTYEQYF
TRBJ2-7,TRBV11-2,CASSLGLAGHEQCF
TRBJ2-7,TRBV7-6,CASSLDGREGYEQYF
TRBJ2-5,TRBV6-1,CASSPTGVQETQYF
TRBJ1-2,TRBV6-2/TRBV6-3,CASTDPGTANYGYTF
TRBJ2-7,TRBV2,CASSELGTSIYEQYF